This T cell receptor (beta chain) is from a study of Ad26.COV2.S vaccination and SARS-CoV-2 variants. Across the study: By the intramuscular route, Ad26.COV2.S was given once, or twice 56 days apart.

The CDR3 loop spans 11 amino acids. V lost 7 bases, J lost 7 bases, and 10 bases lay in between. The method was immunoSEQ multiplex PCR; TCRdb's version includes in-frame clones alone and lacks a portion of them. The data hold around 450,000 clones, with 90% observed a single time. This sample's treatment: over 15 received Ad26.COV2.S at low or high dose, single or two shots; five or six received placebo; per-sample allocation not given. Repertoires come from day 63 after the first vaccine or placebo injection. This person who donated was an adult of 18-55 years in Boston. Sequences were derived from peripheral blood, sampled in a trial of Ad26.COV2.S vaccine versus placebo. The sequence was obtained from a person aged 18-65 years who received the Ad26.COV2.S COVID-19 vaccine or a placebo. The chain combines TRBV12-3 or TRBV12-4 with TRBJ1-2; D remains ambiguous. The DNA of the CDR3 is TGTGCCAGCATCCTTCCCCTTGGCTACACCTTC. Amino acids: CASILPLGYTF.